The T cell receptor (beta chain) under discussion was sequenced for a study of blood T cell repertoires in COVID-19. Study at large: Sources were T cells, B-cell-depleted T cells, or PBMCs; the material itself was cDNA or gDNA.

Repertoires were generated with immunoSEQ multiplex PCR, while TCRdb's copy carries only in-frame clones and drops some. The table shows some 140,000 clones, with roughly 78% occurring only once. V was clipped by 0 bases and J by 5 bases, with 13 bases between them. Per germline, CDR1 LGHDT and CDR2 YNNKEL (reference sequence). The CDR3 covers 16 residues. Material for sequencing was peripheral blood. V gene TRBV3-1 (or the pseudogene TRBV3-2) combines with J gene TRBJ2-2, with D possibly being TRBD1 (5 bases). This TCR derives from a man aged 80 or over with acute or convalescent COVID-19. In DNA form, the CDR3 reads TGTGCCAGCAGCCAAGATCGACAGCTATTAACCGGGGAGCTGTTTTTT. This codes for CASSQDRQLLTGELFF.